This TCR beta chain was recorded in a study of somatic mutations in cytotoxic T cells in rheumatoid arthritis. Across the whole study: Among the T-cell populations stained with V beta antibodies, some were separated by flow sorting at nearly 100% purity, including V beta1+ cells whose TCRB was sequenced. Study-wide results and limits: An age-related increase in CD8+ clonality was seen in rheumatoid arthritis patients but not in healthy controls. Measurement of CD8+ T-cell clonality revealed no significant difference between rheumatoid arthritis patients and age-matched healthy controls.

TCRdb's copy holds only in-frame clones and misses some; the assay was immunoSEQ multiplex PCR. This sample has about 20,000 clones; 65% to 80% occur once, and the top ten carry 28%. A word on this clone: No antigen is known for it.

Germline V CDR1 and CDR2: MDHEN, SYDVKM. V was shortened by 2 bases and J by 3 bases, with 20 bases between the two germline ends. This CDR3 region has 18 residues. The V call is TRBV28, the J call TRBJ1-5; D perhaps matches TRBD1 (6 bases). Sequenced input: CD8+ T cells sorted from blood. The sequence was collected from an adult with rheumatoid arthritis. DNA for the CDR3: TGTGCCAGCAGTTTAGAGGAGGACAGCCCGTTTCTCAATCAGCCCCAGCATTTT. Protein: CASSLEEDSPFLNQPQHF.